Sequencing of this T cell receptor beta chain was carried out in a study of cytomegalovirus exposure and HLA in healthy donors. Study at large: The same platform as the approximately 700 first-cohort repertoires was used for the 95 to 150 validation repertoires, a later analysis reported.

Study-level results: The authors enumerated roughly 180 TCR beta chains as linked to cytomegalovirus. TCR clusters originating in the first cohort tended to co-occur in the roughly 120 validation repertoires, according to a later analysis.

The donors were members of the validation cohort comprising over a hundred subjects, separate from the approximately 670-subject first cohort. This clone was observed a handful of times. Its antigen is still unknown. The CDR3 sequence is 14 residues long. The ends lost 4 bases at V and 7 bases at J; junction bases unmatched: 9. CDR1 is SNHLY, CDR2 FYNNEI, per germline. Clones were sequenced by immunoSEQ multiplex PCR, and TCRdb holds only the in-frame ones, with some missing. The sample lists approximately 190,000 clones; 65% to 90% were seen once. The J gene is TRBJ2-7, the V gene TRBV2, with 8 bases lining up with TRBD1. Sequencing was done on a sample of PBMCs. This receptor was identified in a woman between 25 and 40 years old in good health and CMV-seropositive. The DNA of the CDR3 is TGTGCCAGCAGTGTGGGCAGGGGGCTGAAAGAGCAGTACTTC. Its protein product is CASSVGRGLKEQYF.